This T cell receptor (beta chain) was sequenced during a study of cytomegalovirus exposure and HLA in healthy donors. Germline loops: CDR1 SNHLY, CDR2 FYNNEI. V was pared by 8 bases and J by 0 bases, with 11 bases between. The CDR3 is made up of 14 amino acids. Use of 60 Vbeta and 13 Jbeta primers characterized the PCR. TCRdb keeps only in-frame clones here, not all; method: immunoSEQ multiplex PCR. The data hold 70,000 or so clones, with 55% to 70% observed a single time. Sequenced input: PBMCs. This chain joins TRBV2 and TRBJ2-1, with D perhaps matching TRBD1 (6 bases). The sequence was obtained from a woman aged 50 to 60 in good health and CMV-seronegative. The CDR3 here is CASGGQISYNEQFF. DNA of the CDR3: TGTGCCAGCGGGGGCCAAATCTCCTACAATGAGCAGTTCTTC.